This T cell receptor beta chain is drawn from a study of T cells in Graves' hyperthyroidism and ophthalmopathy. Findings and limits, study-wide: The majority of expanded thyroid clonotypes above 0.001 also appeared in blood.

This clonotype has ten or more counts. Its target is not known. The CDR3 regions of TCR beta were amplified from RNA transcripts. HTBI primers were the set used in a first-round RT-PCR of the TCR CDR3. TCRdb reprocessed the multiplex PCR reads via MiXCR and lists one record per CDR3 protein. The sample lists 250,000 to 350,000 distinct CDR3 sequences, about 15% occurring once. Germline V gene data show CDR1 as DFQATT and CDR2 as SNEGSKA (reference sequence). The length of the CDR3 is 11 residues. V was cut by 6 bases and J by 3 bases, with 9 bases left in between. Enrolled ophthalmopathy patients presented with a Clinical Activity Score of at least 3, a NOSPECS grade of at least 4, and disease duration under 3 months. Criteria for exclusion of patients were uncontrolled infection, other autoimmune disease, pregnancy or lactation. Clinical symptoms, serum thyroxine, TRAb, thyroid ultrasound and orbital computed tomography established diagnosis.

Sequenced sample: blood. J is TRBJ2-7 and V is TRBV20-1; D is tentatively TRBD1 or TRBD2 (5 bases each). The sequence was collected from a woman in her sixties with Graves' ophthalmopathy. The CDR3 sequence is CSARDLYEQYF. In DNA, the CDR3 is TGCAGTGCACGGGACCTCTACGAGCAGTACTTC.